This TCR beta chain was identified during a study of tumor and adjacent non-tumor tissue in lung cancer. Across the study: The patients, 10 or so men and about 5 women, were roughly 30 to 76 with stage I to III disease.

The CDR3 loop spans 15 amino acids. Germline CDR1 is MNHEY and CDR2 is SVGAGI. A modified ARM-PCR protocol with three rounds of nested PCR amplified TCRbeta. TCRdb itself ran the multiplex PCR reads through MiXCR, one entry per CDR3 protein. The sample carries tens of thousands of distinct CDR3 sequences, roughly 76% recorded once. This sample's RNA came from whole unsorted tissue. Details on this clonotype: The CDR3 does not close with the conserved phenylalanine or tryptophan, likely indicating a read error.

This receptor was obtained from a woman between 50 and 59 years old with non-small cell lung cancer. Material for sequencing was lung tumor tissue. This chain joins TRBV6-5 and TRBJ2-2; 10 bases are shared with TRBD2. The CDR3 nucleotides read TGTGCCAGCTCCGGACTAGCGGAAAACACCGGGGAACTGTTTTTG. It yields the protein CASSGLAENTGELFL.